These 6 T cell receptor beta chains came from one sample sequenced in a study of T-cell reconstitution after alpha-beta-depleted transplantation in children. TCRbeta library construction was performed incorporating unique molecular identifiers. TCRdb ran MiXCR on the PCR reads and lists one entry per CDR3 protein. The sample shows a few hundred thousand distinct CDR3 sequences, around two fifths of them seen only once. Specimen: PBMCs, collected before TCRalphabeta/CD19-depleted stem cell transplant. The receptors were gathered from a girl aged 2 to 10 with aplastic anemia, due to receive a stem cell transplant.

This clonotype came up a few times. A read error may be the cause here, since a much bigger clone is one base away. V gene TRBV20-1 combines with J gene TRBJ2-7; 11 bases are shared with TRBD2. V lost 3 bases and J lost 4; bases outside the gene matches: 14. The CDR3 runs to 17 residues. The germline gives CDR1 DFQATT, CDR2 SNEGSKA (reference sequence). For the CDR3, the DNA is TGCAGTGCTAGGGGGAGCTGGGTAGCGGGAGGGCCGTACGAGCAGTACTTC. This translates into CSARGSWVAGGPYEQYF.

The rearrangement joins TRBV29-1 to TRBJ1-1; D uncertain. CDR1 is SQVTM, CDR2 ANQGSEA, per germline. The CDR3 spans 11 residues. Between the trimmed V and J ends, which lost 4 bases and 9 bases, there was a span of 12 bases. The CDR3 here is CSVGSPAQAFF. DNA for the CDR3: TGCAGCGTTGGATCGCCAGCCCAAGCTTTCTTT.

This clonotype came up a few times. The V and J genes are TRBV3-1 and TRBJ1-4; D may be TRBD1 (5 bases). Looked up from germline, CDR1 is LGHDT and CDR2 is YNNKEL (reference sequence). Trimming removed 2 bases at V and 8 bases at J, with 9 bases between. The CDR3 is 13 amino acids. CDR3 DNA: TGTGCCAGCAGCCAAAGAGGGGCGGAAAAACTGTTTTTT. It codes for CASSQRGAEKLFF.

This clonotype was seen ten or more times. This chain joins TRBV20-1 and TRBJ2-5, with 13 bases fitting TRBD2. Trimming at V came to 0 bases and at J to 2 bases, leaving 3 bases not matched to a gene. CDR1 and CDR2 (germline): DFQATT, SNEGSKA (reference sequence). The CDR3 length is 16 residues. The CDR3 loop is CSARDPGLAGQETQYF. As DNA, the CDR3 is TGCAGTGCTAGAGATCCGGGACTAGCGGGGCAAGAGACCCAGTACTTC.

CDR3 DNA: TGTGCCTGGAGTGTAACCGGTAAAGGGAACATTCAGTACTTC. This encodes CAWSVTGKGNIQYF. This sequence joins TRBV30 and TRBJ2-4, with no clear D. The length of the CDR3 is 14 residues. Germline-derived CDR1 and CDR2 are GTSNPN and SVGIG (reference sequence). The V end lost 0 bases, the J end lost 7 bases, and 13 bases lay between the germline ends.

This clonotype was observed many times. The chain has TRBV12-3 or TRBV12-4 and TRBJ2-1, with 10 bases lining up with TRBD2. V was clipped by 1 base and J by 4 bases; unmatched bases: 7. This CDR3 spans 17 amino acids. The DNA for the CDR3 is TGTGCCAGCAGTTTAGGGACTAGCGGAATTCCTTACAATGAGCAGTTCTTC. It encodes CASSLGTSGIPYNEQFF.